These T cell receptor beta chains were read from a single sample in a study of patients and donors after allogeneic stem cell transplantation. MiXCR, run by TCRdb on the RT-PCR reads, gives a single entry per CDR3 protein. The sample includes 87,000 or so distinct CDR3 sequences, around 5% of them seen just once. The sequencing sample was made of blood, either unsorted or a sorted T cell fraction (not recorded which). All receptors come from a human donor who was either an allogeneic HSCT recipient or a stem cell or donor lymphocyte infusion donor (not recorded which). It is not recorded whose cells these are; they may come from a transplant donor. CDR3s include the opening cysteine and the closing phenylalanine or tryptophan. D genes are given only for firm matches. Clone sizes are given selectively: once, few, many, or a class where the clone is expanded.

many	TRBV13	TRBJ1-2	-	CASSSSTAYTF	TGTGCCAGCAGCTCCTCGACAGCCTACACCTTC
many	TRBV9	TRBJ2-1	TRBD2	CASSATSGLYNEQFF	TGTGCCAGCAGCGCCACTAGCGGACTCTACAATGAGCAGTTCTTC
-	TRBV12-3/TRBV12-4	TRBJ1-4	-	CASSFRQSNEKLFF	TGTGCCAGCAGTTTTCGGCAGTCTAATGAAAAACTGTTTTTT
many	TRBV28	TRBJ1-2	-	CASSLPLGGGQGYTF	TGTGCCAGCAGCCTTCCCCTGGGAGGGGGGCAAGGCTACACCTTC
many	TRBV11-2	TRBJ1-6	-	CASSLGRENSPLHF	TGTGCCAGCAGCTTGGGACGGGAAAATTCACCCCTCCACTTT
many	TRBV12-3/TRBV12-4	TRBJ2-5	-	CASSSNRETQYF	TGTGCCAGCAGTTCGAACCGAGAGACCCAGTACTTC
-	TRBV20-1	TRBJ1-5	TRBD1	CSARETGGRHQPQHF	TGCAGTGCTAGGGAAACAGGGGGAAGGCATCAGCCCCAGCATTTT
-	TRBV20-1	TRBJ1-2	TRBD1	CSASPPGQGLYGYTF	TGCAGTGCTAGTCCACCGGGACAGGGTCTTTATGGCTACACCTTC
-	TRBV29-1	TRBJ1-2	-	CSVYPRGGYTF	TGCAGCGTTTACCCCCGGGGTGGCTACACCTTC
many	TRBV20-1	TRBJ1-2	-	CSARDPQGRDGYTF	TGCAGTGCTAGAGATCCCCAGGGGAGGGATGGCTACACCTTC
many	TRBV20-1	TRBJ2-3	-	CSSNPPQRALTDTQYF	TGCAGTTCGAACCCTCCCCAGCGGGCCCTTACAGATACGCAGTATTTT
few	TRBV27	TRBJ1-6	TRBD1	CASKPSDRGRYNSPLHF	TGTGCCAGCAAACCGTCGGACAGGGGTCGATATAATTCACCCCTCCACTTT
-	TRBV3-1	TRBJ2-7	TRBD1	CASSQGERTGGSYEQYF	TGTGCCAGCAGCCAAGGAGAAAGAACAGGGGGGTCCTACGAGCAGTACTTC
many	TRBV6-1	TRBJ2-7	-	CASSERWGATIYEQYF	TGTGCCAGCAGTGAAAGGTGGGGGGCAACTATCTACGAGCAGTACTTC
many	TRBV3-1	TRBJ2-1	TRBD2	CASRRTSGYNEQFF	TGTGCCAGCAGAAGGACTAGCGGCTACAATGAGCAGTTCTTC